This passage covers 12 T cell receptor beta chains from one sample sequenced in a study of T cell responses to AZD1222 COVID-19 vaccine. The protocol was immunoSEQ multiplex PCR, while the TCRdb copy is restricted to in-frame clones and leaves out a portion. The table includes approximately 110,000 clones, about 85% detected once. This sample comprised peripheral blood, obtained on day 0 of AZD1222 vaccination. All receptors come from an adult in good health.

The chain combines TRBV19 with TRBJ2-3; D is undetermined. V lost 5 bases, J lost 7 bases, and 7 bases lay in between. The CDR3 is made up of 11 amino acids. The V gene's germline CDR1 is LNHDA and CDR2 SQIVND (reference sequence). The CDR3 loop reads CASSELNTQYF. As DNA, the CDR3 is TGTGCCAGTAGTGAACTCAATACGCAGTATTTT.

This chain uses TRBV28 with TRBJ1-2; a weak D match, TRBD1 (5 bases). The ends were cut back, 6 bases at V and 8 bases at J, with 19 bases in the middle. The CDR3 totals 14 residues. Germline loops: CDR1 MDHEN, CDR2 SYDVKM. CDR3 sequence: CASSPPGRAGGYTF. The CDR3 DNA sequence: TGTGCCAGCAGCCCCCCGGGGCGGGCGGGAGGCTACACCTTC.

The genes are TRBV29-1 and TRBJ2-1, with TRBD1 matching 9 bases. The germline gives CDR1 SQVTM, CDR2 ANQGSEA. This CDR3 has 13 residues. V gave up 4 bases and J gave up 8 bases; unmatched junction bases: 6. CDR3 bases: TGCAGCGTTGGTCGGGACAGGGAATATGAGCAGTTCTTC. This translates into CSVGRDREYEQFF.

The chain is built from TRBV19 and TRBJ1-5; TRBD1 aligns across 7 bases. V gave up 10 bases and J gave up 0 bases; unmatched junction bases: 9. Germline CDR1 reads LNHDA; CDR2 reads SQIVND (reference sequence). This CDR3 region has 15 residues. DNA for the CDR3: TGTGCCATACAGGGGCTACTGGGTAGCAATCAGCCCCAGCATTTT. It specifies CAIQGLLGSNQPQHF. The variable domain in full, completed from reference TRBV19 and TRBJ1-5, reads DGGITQSPKYLFRKEGQNVTLSCEQNLNHDAMYWYRQDPGQGLRLIYYSQIVNDFQKGDIAEGYSVSREKKESFPLTVTSAQKNPTAFYLCAIQGLLGSNQPQHFGDGTRLSIL.

The chain joins TRBV5-1 to TRBJ1-3; no firm D call. CDR1 is SGHRS and CDR2 is YFSETQ in the germline V gene. Trimming left V 4 bases short and J 1 base short, with 12 bases between. The CDR3 runs 15 residues. The CDR3 sequence is CASSEGSLSGNTIYF. The CDR3 DNA sequence: TGCGCCAGCAGCGAAGGAAGTTTGTCTGGAAACACCATATATTTT.

This chain links TRBV6-5 with TRBJ2-5; no firm D call. The V gene's germline CDR1 is MNHEY and CDR2 SVGAGI. This CDR3 has 14 residues. V dropped 0 bases and J dropped 2 bases, with 7 bases sitting between them. In DNA, the CDR3 is TGTGCCAGCAGTTACTCGGCAGGTCAAGAGACCCAGTACTTC. The encoded protein is CASSYSAGQETQYF.

J is TRBJ2-6 and V is TRBV4-3, with D possibly TRBD1 on 6 matching bases. V was clipped by 1 base and J by 1 base, with 8 bases between them. Germline V lookup: CDR1 LGHNA, CDR2 YSLEER. The CDR3 runs to 16 residues. The CDR3 reads CASSQGTGSGANVLTF. In DNA form, the CDR3 reads TGCGCCAGCAGCCAAGGAACAGGGTCTGGGGCCAACGTCCTGACTTTC.

In its sample, this clone was seen a few times. The gene calls are TRBV2 and TRBJ1-5; no reliable D call. Germline CDR1 reads SNHLY; CDR2 reads FYNNEI. This CDR3 is 16 amino acids long. Trimming removed 6 bases at V and 2 bases at J, with 17 bases between. The CDR3 reads CASSHILAWGNQPQHF. Here the CDR3 DNA reads TGTGCCAGCAGCCACATTCTGGCCTGGGGCAATCAGCCCCAGCATTTT.

This chain joins TRBV28 and TRBJ1-2; D unresolved. There are 15 residues in the CDR3. The germline V and J ends were trimmed by 3 bases and 6 bases, with 17 bases remaining between them. Per germline, CDR1 MDHEN and CDR2 SYDVKM. Written as DNA, the CDR3 is TGTGCCAGCAGTTTCCGAGAGGATCTGCCCAATGGCTACACCTTC. Protein sequence: CASSFREDLPNGYTF.

This chain connects TRBV27 to TRBJ2-1; no reliable D call. In germline, CDR1 is MNHEY, CDR2 SMNVEV (reference sequence). V dropped 3 bases and J dropped 2 bases, with 8 bases sitting between them. The CDR3 has 14 amino acids. The CDR3 DNA sequence: TGTGCCAGCAGTTTGGCACAGCCCTACAATGAGCAGTTCTTC. Its translation is CASSLAQPYNEQFF.

Comments on this clone: Other DNA variants within this sample encode the same CDR3. The V call is TRBV12-3 or TRBV12-4, the J call TRBJ1-5; D gene unclear. V gave up 1 base and J gave up 6 bases, with 1 base separating them. CDR3 length: 11 amino acids. CDR3 sequence: CASSLGQPQHF. The CDR3 coding sequence is TGTGCCAGCAGTTTAGGTCAGCCCCAGCATTTT.

This rearrangement joins TRBV3-1 (or the pseudogene TRBV3-2) to TRBJ1-1, with TRBD1 as a possible D gene (6 bases). The CDR3 totals 12 residues. Germline CDR1 reads LGHDT; CDR2 reads YNNKEL (reference sequence). Trimming removed 5 bases at V and 8 bases at J, with 12 bases between. CDR3 sequence reads: CASSVQGREAFF. DNA for the CDR3: TGTGCCAGCAGCGTGCAGGGGCGAGAAGCTTTCTTT.